These 28 T cell receptor beta chains were sequenced from one sample in a study of EBV T-cell therapy then PD-1 blockade in nasopharyngeal carcinoma. Sequencing was performed with immunoSEQ multiplex PCR; in TCRdb, only in-frame clones are kept and a portion is missing. The sample includes roughly 22,000 clones, 82% seen only once; the top ten take 20% to 30%. Their target antigens are unknown. Treatment here: AdE1-LMPpoly-expanded autologous EBV-specific T-cell therapy followed by anti-PD-1 nivolumab. The specimen was CD8+ T cells from blood, collected at day -245 from a patient whose treatment included autologous EBV-specific T cells and nivolumab. Every receptor here comes from a man in his forties with nasopharyngeal carcinoma.

V gene TRBV2 combines with J gene TRBJ2-1, with 7 bases that match TRBD2. Unmatched junction bases numbered 12, after V lost 8 bases and J lost 2 bases. CDR1 SNHLY and CDR2 FYNNEI come from the germline V gene. The CDR3 spans 16 residues. CDR3 sequence reads: CASSGGVAGAYNEQFF. For the CDR3, the DNA is TGTGCCAGCTCTGGCGGGGTCGCGGGGGCCTACAATGAGCAGTTCTTC. The complete variable domain, with remaining parts taken from reference TRBV2 and TRBJ2-1, reads EPEVTQTPSHQVTQMGQEVILRCVPISNHLYFYWYRQILGQKVEFLVSFYNNEISEKSEIFDDQFSVERPDGSNFTLKIRSTKLEDSAMYFCASSGGVAGAYNEQFFGPGTRLTVL.

The chain uses TRBV6-2 or TRBV6-3 and TRBJ2-5, with 7 bases matching TRBD1. The CDR3 length is 14 residues. The ends lost 4 bases at V and 1 base at J; junction bases unmatched: 3. Germline CDR1 and CDR2: MNHEY and SVGEGT. The chain's CDR3 is CASSFGTAQETQYF. Written as DNA, the CDR3 is TGTGCCAGCAGTTTTGGGACAGCCCAAGAGACCCAGTACTTC.

This clone was seen only a few times. The chain joins TRBV3-1 (or the pseudogene TRBV3-2) to TRBJ2-1; the D gene is possibly TRBD2 (5 bases). The CDR3 is 14 residues long. The germline V and J ends were trimmed by 4 bases and 4 bases, with 11 bases remaining between them. Germline V gene sequence: CDR1 LGHDT, CDR2 YNNKEL (reference sequence). CDR3 sequence: CASSPAEPYNEQFF. In DNA form, the CDR3 reads TGTGCCAGCAGCCCAGCGGAGCCGTACAATGAGCAGTTCTTC.

The chain employs TRBV27 and TRBJ1-2; unclear D gene. The V and J ends lost 6 bases and 8 bases respectively, with 19 bases between them. There are 14 residues in the CDR3. The germline gives CDR1 MNHEY, CDR2 SMNVEV (reference sequence). The CDR3 bases are TGTGCCAGCAGCTCCTCCGCGGGTCGCACGGGCTACACCTTC. It translates to CASSSSAGRTGYTF.

The chain combines TRBV5-5 with TRBJ2-7, with D unclear. The CDR3 has 13 amino acids. Trimming left V 1 base short and J 7 bases short, with 12 bases between. CDR1 is SGHKS and CDR2 is YYEKEE in the germline V gene (reference sequence). Written as DNA, the CDR3 is TGTGCCAGCAGCTTGTTCCAGGTAGAGGAGCAGTACTTC. Protein sequence: CASSLFQVEEQYF.

A few counts support this clone. V usage is TRBV5-1 and J usage is TRBJ1-5, with unresolved D. The CDR3 has 14 residues. Between the trimmed V and J ends, which lost 0 bases and 3 bases, there was a span of 7 bases. Germline lookup yields CDR1 SGHRS and CDR2 YFSETQ. In DNA form, the CDR3 reads TGCGCCAGCAGCTTGGGGGGAAACAATCAGCCCCAGCATTTT. It encodes CASSLGGNNQPQHF. Variable domain in full (rest from reference TRBV5-1 and TRBJ1-5): KAGVTQTPRYLIKTRGQQVTLSCSPISGHRSVSWYQQTPGQGLQFLFEYFSETQRNKGNFPGRFSGRQFSNSRSEMNVSTLELGDSALYLCASSLGGNNQPQHFGDGTRLSIL.

This clone turned up a few times. This sequence joins TRBV7-6 and TRBJ2-7, with a possible D match to TRBD1 (5 bases). Germline CDR1 reads SGHVS; CDR2 reads FNYEAQ. V lost 2 bases, J lost 3 bases, and 11 bases lay in between. The CDR3 is made up of 14 amino acids. CDR3 sequence reads: CASSLYQGSYEQYF. DNA of the CDR3: TGTGCCAGCAGCTTATATCAGGGTAGCTACGAGCAGTACTTC. The full variable domain, rest sourced from reference TRBV7-6 and TRBJ2-7, is GAGVSQSPRYKVTKRGQDVALRCDPISGHVSLYWYRQALGQGPEFLTYFNYEAQQDKSGLPNDRFSAERPEGSISTLTIQRTEQRDSAMYRCASSLYQGSYEQYFGPGTRLTVT.

The genes are TRBV6-2 or TRBV6-3 and TRBJ1-5, with D unclear. This CDR3 is 16 amino acids long. Germline values: CDR1 MNHEY, CDR2 SVGEGT. Between the trimmed V and J ends, which lost 0 bases and 7 bases, there was a span of 16 bases. CDR3 sequence (DNA): TGTGCCAGCAGTTACTCGGAGACATTGGCGTCCCAGCCCCAGCATTTT. This translates into CASSYSETLASQPQHF.

The chain recombines TRBV7-8 with TRBJ1-2, with D possibly matching TRBD1 (5 bases). Germline-derived CDR1 and CDR2 are SGHVS and FQNEAQ. Trimming pared 5 bases from V and 2 bases from J, leaving 12 bases between. CDR3 size: 14 residues. In nucleotides, the CDR3 is TGTGCCAGCAGCCTAGACTGGGGGAACTATGGCTACACCTTC. Its translation: CASSLDWGNYGYTF. Combining the CDR3 with reference TRBV7-8 and TRBJ1-2 gives the whole variable domain GAGVSQSPRYKVAKRGQDVALRCDPISGHVSLFWYQQALGQGPEFLTYFQNEAQLDKSGLPSDRFFAERPEGSVSTLKIQRTQQEDSAVYLCASSLDWGNYGYTFGSGTRLTVV.

This chain connects TRBV6-2 or TRBV6-3 to TRBJ2-2; D ambiguous. V shed 4 bases and J shed 1 base, with 4 bases lying between them. Per germline, CDR1 MNHEY and CDR2 SVGEGT. The CDR3 contains 13 residues. DNA of the CDR3: TGTGCCAGCAGTTTTTTGAACACCGGGGAGCTGTTTTTT. Protein sequence: CASSFLNTGELFF.

The genes are TRBV4-1 and TRBJ1-1; D may be TRBD1 (5 bases). This CDR3 has 15 amino acids. Germline-derived CDR1 and CDR2 are MGHRA and YSYEKL. Trimming cost V 1 base and J 4 bases, with 13 bases left between them. CDR3 bases: TGCGCCAGCAGCCAAGCCTCCCAGGGAGGCACTGAAGCTTTCTTT. Translating it yields CASSQASQGGTEAFF.

This clone has a single count. The genes are TRBV7-8 and TRBJ1-1; D is undetermined. The CDR3 consists of 13 residues. CDR1 and CDR2 from the germline V gene are SGHVS and FQNEAQ. Trimming shortened V by 1 base and J by 3 bases, and 6 bases separated the two germline ends. CDR3 region: CASSLVGYTEAFF. The CDR3 nucleotides are TGTGCCAGCAGCTTAGTAGGTTACACTGAAGCTTTCTTT.

V usage is TRBV19 and J usage is TRBJ2-7; 7 nucleotides align to TRBD1. Trimming took 8 bases from V and 2 from J; bases not matched to a gene: 9. This CDR3 contains 14 residues. CDR1 and CDR2 (germline): LNHDA, SQIVND (reference sequence). The CDR3 nucleotides are TGTGCCAGTCGGACAGGCCAACGTCCCTACGAGCAGTACTTC. Protein product: CASRTGQRPYEQYF.

The chain is built from TRBV6-2 or TRBV6-3 and TRBJ1-1; tentative D call: TRBD1 (5 bases). The CDR3 has 12 residues. V was pared by 8 bases and J by 5 bases, with 12 bases between. CDR1 and CDR2 (germline): MNHEY, SVGEGT. The CDR3 reads CASGLGGTEAFF. The CDR3, as DNA: TGTGCCAGCGGCCTTGGGGGGACTGAAGCTTTCTTT.

This clone was detected only a few times. The gene calls are TRBV10-1 and TRBJ1-4; tentatively, D is TRBD1 (5 bases). Between the trimmed V and J ends, which lost 5 bases and 4 bases, there was a span of 11 bases. In germline, CDR1 is WNHNN, CDR2 SYGVQD (reference sequence). This CDR3 spans 14 amino acids. The CDR3 nucleotides read TGCGCCAGCAGTTTAGGGGCCCTTAATGAAAAACTGTTTTTT. Translation: CASSLGALNEKLFF.

V is TRBV6-4 and J is TRBJ2-2; D is perhaps TRBD1 (5 bases). The ends were cut back, 3 bases at V and 1 base at J, with 12 bases in the middle. CDR3 length: 16 amino acids. The germline gives CDR1 MRHNA, CDR2 SNTAGT. CDR3 residues: CASSEGYRMNTGELFF. CDR3 sequence (DNA): TGTGCCAGCAGTGAAGGGTACAGGATGAACACCGGGGAGCTGTTTTTT.

Here the CDR3 reads CASSVGISGGQEDTQYF. In DNA form, the CDR3 reads TGTGCCAGCAGCGTAGGAATTAGCGGGGGGCAGGAAGATACGCAGTATTTT. The chain joins TRBV9 to TRBJ2-3, with 10 bases lining up with TRBD2. J was trimmed by 5 bases and V by 0 bases; bases with no gene match: 9. Germline values: CDR1 SGDLS, CDR2 YYNGEE. This CDR3 has 17 amino acids.

CDR3 DNA sequence: TGTGCCACCAGCACCGCCCCCCCGGGGCACCAAAGGTACGAGCAGTACTTC. This codes for CATSTAPPGHQRYEQYF. The chain uses TRBV15 and TRBJ2-7; D is tentatively TRBD1 or TRBD2 (5 bases each). V was trimmed by 4 bases and J by 4 bases, leaving 23 bases between them. Per the germline V gene, CDR1 is LNHNV and CDR2 is YYDKDF (reference sequence). The CDR3 extends over 17 amino acids.

This sequence joins TRBV7-8 and TRBJ2-5, with D uncertain. The CDR3 extends over 11 amino acids. Germline CDR1 is SGHVS and CDR2 is FQNEAQ. V was trimmed by 3 bases and J by 5 bases, leaving 4 bases between them. The DNA of the CDR3 is TGTGCCAGCAGCTTCCTCGAGACCCAGTACTTC. Residues: CASSFLETQYF.

This clone was detected only a few times. The chain carries TRBV7-9 and TRBJ2-1; no reliable D call. Trimming left V 2 bases short and J 2 bases short, with 7 bases between. Germline CDR1 reads SEHNR; CDR2 reads FQNEAQ (reference sequence). This CDR3 comprises 14 residues. CDR3 sequence: CASSLLGPYNEQFF. In DNA, the CDR3 is TGTGCCAGCAGCTTACTAGGACCCTACAATGAGCAGTTCTTC.

The rearrangement links TRBV2 to TRBJ2-6; tentative D call: TRBD1 (5 bases). The CDR3 sequence is 17 residues long. V shed 2 bases and J shed 1 base, with 12 bases lying between them. Germline CDR1 reads SNHLY; CDR2 reads FYNNEI. CDR3 bases: TGTGCCAGCAGTGAATCAGGGTCCTATTCTGGGGCCAACGTCCTGACTTTC. Translated, it gives CASSESGSYSGANVLTF.

This clone was detected only a few times. This sequence joins TRBV7-2 and TRBJ1-6; D is perhaps TRBD1 (5 bases). The V end was cut by 0 bases, the J end by 9 bases, with 15 bases between. CDR1 is SGHTA and CDR2 is FQGNSA in the germline V gene. The CDR3 runs to 16 residues. The CDR3 sequence is CASSLAGRAGFSPLHF. The DNA for the CDR3 is TGTGCCAGCAGCTTAGCTGGCAGGGCTGGTTTTTCACCCCTCCACTTT.

The J gene is TRBJ1-3, the V gene TRBV12-3 or TRBV12-4; D unresolved. V shed 7 bases and J shed 4 bases, with 8 bases lying between them. CDR3 length: 12 residues. The CDR3 coding sequence is TGTGCCAGCACCGATGGGGGAAACACCATATATTTT. Its protein product is CASTDGGNTIYF.

J is TRBJ2-1 and V is TRBV9, with 14 bases lining up with TRBD2. Trimming cost V 2 bases and J 0 bases; bases outside gene matches: 1. The CDR3 extends over 17 amino acids. The germline gives CDR1 SGDLS, CDR2 YYNGEE. CDR3: CASSVGTSGSSYNEQFF. Here the CDR3 DNA reads TGTGCCAGCAGCGTGGGGACTAGCGGGAGCTCCTACAATGAGCAGTTCTTC.

Concerning this clone: A much larger clone differs from this one at a single base, so this may be a read error. The chain couples TRBV5-4 to TRBJ2-7, with 9 bases aligning to TRBD2. J gave up 7 bases and V 3 bases, and 11 bases lay outside the gene matches. The CDR3 spans 15 residues. Germline V gene sequence: CDR1 SGHNT, CDR2 YYREEE (reference sequence). CDR3 DNA: TGTGCCAGCAGCTCGGGGGAAGCGGGGGGAGGGGAGCAGTACTTC. Amino acids: CASSSGEAGGGEQYF. Combining the CDR3 with reference TRBV5-4 and TRBJ2-7 gives the whole variable domain ETGVTQSPTHLIKTRGQQVTLRCSSQSGHNTVSWYQQALGQGPQFIFQYYREEENGRGNFPPRFSGLQFPNYSSELNVNALELDDSALYLCASSSGEAGGGEQYFGPGTRLTVT.

The genes are TRBV6-2 or TRBV6-3 and TRBJ1-5; 7 bases line up with TRBD1. This CDR3 has 13 amino acids. Germline assignment: CDR1 MNHEY and CDR2 SVGEGT. V shed 5 bases and J 9 bases; nucleotides not matched to a gene: 7. The CDR3: CASSGQEQRPQHF. CDR3 sequence (DNA): TGTGCCAGCAGTGGACAGGAGCAAAGGCCCCAGCATTTT.

The chain couples TRBV19 to TRBJ2-7; D is possibly TRBD1 (7 bases). The CDR3 has 15 amino acids. Germline V gene lookup returns CDR1 LNHDA and CDR2 SQIVND (reference sequence). Deletions cut 5 bases from V and 2 bases from J, with 16 bases between. The CDR3 region has the DNA TGTGCCAGTAGTGTCGCGGGGACAGCCGCCTACGAGCAGTACTTC. As protein: CASSVAGTAAYEQYF. The full variable domain, rest sourced from reference TRBV19 and TRBJ2-7, is DGGITQSPKYLFRKEGQNVTLSCEQNLNHDAMYWYRQDPGQGLRLIYYSQIVNDFQKGDIAEGYSVSREKKESFPLTVTSAQKNPTAFYLCASSVAGTAAYEQYFGPGTRLTVT.

The chain recombines TRBV7-3 with TRBJ2-7; D is perhaps TRBD1 or TRBD2 (6 bases each). Germline V gene sequence: CDR1 SGHTA, CDR2 FQGTGA. Trimming cost V 5 bases and J 2 bases, with 13 bases left between them. The CDR3 spans 14 residues. This CDR3 is CASSPYGGAYEQYF. The CDR3 nucleotides read TGTGCCAGCAGCCCCTACGGGGGCGCCTACGAGCAGTACTTC.